A single TCR beta chain is shown here with its context. Germline CDR1 GTSNPN, CDR2 SVGIG (reference sequence). The CDR3 runs to 16 residues. V lost 5 bases and J lost 4; bases outside the gene matches: 10. These data belong to a study of T cell responses to AZD1222 COVID-19 vaccine. Some clones are missing from TCRdb's copy, which holds only in-frame ones; the method was immunoSEQ multiplex PCR. The data hold some 130,000 clones, with approximately 90% observed a single time. The receptor was isolated from an adult who received the AZD1222 COVID-19 vaccine. The chain links TRBV30 to TRBJ1-6; TRBD1 aligns across 8 bases. The sequenced sample was peripheral blood, obtained 28 days after the second AZD1222 dose. The CDR3 reads CAWGRAGGWYNSPLHF. DNA for the CDR3: TGTGCCTGGGGGAGGGCAGGGGGCTGGTATAATTCACCCCTCCACTTT.